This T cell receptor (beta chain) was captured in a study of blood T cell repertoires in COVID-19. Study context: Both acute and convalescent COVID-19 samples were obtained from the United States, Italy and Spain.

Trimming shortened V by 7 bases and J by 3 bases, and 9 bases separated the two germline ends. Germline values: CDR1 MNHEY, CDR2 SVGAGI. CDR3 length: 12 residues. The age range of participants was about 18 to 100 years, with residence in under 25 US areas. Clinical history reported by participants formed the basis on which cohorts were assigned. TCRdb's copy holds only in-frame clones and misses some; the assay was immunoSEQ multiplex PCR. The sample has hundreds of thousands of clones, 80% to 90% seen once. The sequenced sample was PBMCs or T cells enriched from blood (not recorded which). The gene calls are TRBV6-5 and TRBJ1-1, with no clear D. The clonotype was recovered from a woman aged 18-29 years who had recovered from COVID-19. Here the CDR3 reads CASIDRYTEAFF. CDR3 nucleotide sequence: TGTGCCAGCATCGATCGGTACACTGAAGCTTTCTTT.